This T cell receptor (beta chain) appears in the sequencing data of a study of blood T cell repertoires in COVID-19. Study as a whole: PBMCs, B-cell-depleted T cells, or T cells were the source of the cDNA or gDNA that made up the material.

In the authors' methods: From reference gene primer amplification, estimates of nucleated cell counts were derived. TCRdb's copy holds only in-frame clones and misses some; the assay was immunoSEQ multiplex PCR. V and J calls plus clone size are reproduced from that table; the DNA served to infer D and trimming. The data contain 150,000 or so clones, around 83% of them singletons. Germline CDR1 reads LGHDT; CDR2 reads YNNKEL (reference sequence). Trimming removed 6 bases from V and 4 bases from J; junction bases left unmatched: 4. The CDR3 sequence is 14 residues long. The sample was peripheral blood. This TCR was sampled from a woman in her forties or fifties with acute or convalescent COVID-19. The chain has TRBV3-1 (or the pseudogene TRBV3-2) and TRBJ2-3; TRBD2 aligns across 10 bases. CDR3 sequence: CASSQSGGADTQYF. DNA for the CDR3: TGTGCCAGCAGTCAAAGCGGGGGGGCAGATACGCAGTATTTT.